This TCR beta chain is drawn from a study of vaccination and CD4 T cells after COVID-19. Study information: The interval from dose two to post-vaccine sampling had a median of roughly 72 days, and it ranged from 14 to 241. Overlapping peptides of the spike proteins of SARS-CoV-2, HCoV-NL63, HCoV-OC43 and HCoV-229E were used for cell stimulation. The control cultures got either a CEFX pool, an HIV-1 Nef pool, or no peptide at all. Points from the study as a whole: The researchers studied relatively few convalescent patients and omitted early post-infection timepoints.

Treatment defined: approximately 11-day PBMC culture with coronavirus spike peptide pools or control peptides (ViraFEST assay). Germline lookup yields CDR1 MDHEN and CDR2 SYDVKM. This CDR3 has 15 amino acids. Concerning this clonotype itself: The antigen is not known. The junction departs from germline at one end; a sequencing error may be responsible.

Cultured CD4+ T-cell DNA underwent Oncomine TCR Beta short-read sequencing. From the PCR reads, TCRdb called clonotypes with MiXCR, one entry per CDR3 protein. The sample has approximately 12,000 distinct CDR3 sequences, about 31% seen once. Source material: cultured CD4+ T cells from blood. The V and J genes are TRBV28 and TRBJ2-7, with 9 positions matching TRBD1. This clonotype was sampled from a human donor with COVID-19. This chain's CDR3 is CASSLLGRDRDTPHF. DNA for the CDR3: TGTGCCAGCAGTTTATTAGGCCGGGACAGGGATACCCCGCACTTC. The full variable domain, with the rest looked up from reference TRBV28 and TRBJ2-7, is DVKVTQSSRYLVKRTGEKVFLECVQDMDHENMFWYRQDPGLGLRLIYFSYDVKMKEKGDIPEGYSVSREKKERFSLILESASTNQTSMYLCASSLLGRDRDTPHFGPGTRLTVT.